Reported below is one TCR beta chain. Its antigen is not known. The sample comes from a study of TIL therapy for anti-PD-1-resistant metastatic lung cancer. In the study overall: Tumor harvest preceded PD-1/PD-L1 blockade, followed by nivolumab treatment. Median tumor PD-L1 proportion score was about 5.9%.

Time point in this sample: pre-treatment sample, taken before nivolumab and TIL therapy. The immunoSEQ assay was v3. Sequenced by immunoSEQ multiplex PCR; TCRdb stores in-frame clones only, minus some. The sample records approximately 50,000 clones, roughly four fifths being singletons. Findings and caveats of the study: TIL clonotype persistence in blood showed no apparent association with response.

From germline, CDR1 is SEHNR and CDR2 FQNEAQ (reference sequence). CDR3 length: 14 amino acids. V was cut by 4 bases and J by 3 bases, with 11 bases left in between. This receptor was identified in a person between 30 and 79 years old with non-small cell lung cancer. The source material was blood, sampled at baseline. This chain uses TRBV7-9 with TRBJ2-3, with D perhaps matching TRBD2 (5 bases). CDR3 DNA: TGTGCCAGCAGCTCCCCCACTAGGACAGATACGCAGTATTTT. Its translation is CASSSPTRTDTQYF.